This is a list of T cell receptor beta chains from one sample in a study of shared clonotypes between healthy human individuals. The assay was immunoSEQ multiplex PCR, and TCRdb's table has in-frame clones only and misses some. The sample lists about 2.5 million clones; around 90% were seen once. The source material was naive CD4+ T cells from PBMCs. All receptors derive from a man younger than 35 in good health. Some clones in this sample may be carry-over from other donors' samples. Both conserved end residues are trimmed from each CDR3. Fields, in order: V gene, J gene, CDR3 protein.

v_gene: TRBV5-1
j_gene: TRBJ2-7
CDR3aa: ASSLEGGRSHEQY

v_gene: TRBV5-1
j_gene: TRBJ1-2
CDR3aa: ASSQGQGAIYGYT

v_gene: TRBV6-1
j_gene: TRBJ2-7
CDR3aa: ASSEDSLPYEQY

v_gene: TRBV11-2
j_gene: TRBJ2-3
CDR3aa: ASSLSSGAGRTDTQY

v_gene: TRBV20-1
j_gene: TRBJ1-1
CDR3aa: SGSANTEAF

v_gene: TRBV11-2
j_gene: TRBJ2-5
CDR3aa: ASSSRPSTSGLQETQY

v_gene: TRBV5-6
j_gene: TRBJ2-1
CDR3aa: ASSIIAGGYNEQF

v_gene: TRBV5-1
j_gene: TRBJ2-5
CDR3aa: ASSTMTGTWETQY

v_gene: TRBV2
j_gene: TRBJ1-1
CDR3aa: ASSDPQGLMGEAF

v_gene: TRBV2
j_gene: TRBJ2-7
CDR3aa: ASRGDYLFYEQY

v_gene: TRBV30
j_gene: TRBJ1-6
CDR3aa: AWSVIALGRSPLH

v_gene: TRBV7-2
j_gene: TRBJ1-5
CDR3aa: ASSLGYRGPVNQPQH

v_gene: TRBV28
j_gene: TRBJ2-7
CDR3aa: ASSLYRRALPEQY

v_gene: TRBV28
j_gene: TRBJ2-5
CDR3aa: ASSFSGRAERETQY

v_gene: TRBV6-6
j_gene: TRBJ1-1
CDR3aa: ASSYTGPGQEEAF

v_gene: TRBV7-2
j_gene: TRBJ2-1
CDR3aa: ASSLSAGTYNEQF

v_gene: TRBV7-2
j_gene: TRBJ2-7
CDR3aa: ASSRSGPYEQY

v_gene: TRBV6-5
j_gene: TRBJ2-7
CDR3aa: ASRRGYEQY

v_gene: TRBV28
j_gene: TRBJ2-6
CDR3aa: ASSLYVGLSGANVLT

v_gene: TRBV19
j_gene: TRBJ2-3
CDR3aa: ASKRTGTNEDTQY

v_gene: TRBV5-6
j_gene: TRBJ2-7
CDR3aa: ASSQQSYEQY

v_gene: TRBV5-5
j_gene: TRBJ2-7
CDR3aa: ASSTDPGTPGQY

v_gene: TRBV28
j_gene: TRBJ2-7
CDR3aa: ASSPMTGIVHEQY

v_gene: TRBV7-2
j_gene: TRBJ2-3
CDR3aa: ASSLGGPDTQY

v_gene: TRBV5-1
j_gene: TRBJ2-2
CDR3aa: ASSLLAGGPGELF

v_gene: TRBV2
j_gene: TRBJ2-5
CDR3aa: ASSVMITY

v_gene: TRBV30
j_gene: TRBJ2-5
CDR3aa: AWSGRGETQY

v_gene: TRBV14
j_gene: TRBJ1-1
CDR3aa: ASSSKRDTEAF

v_gene: TRBV7-6
j_gene: TRBJ1-2
CDR3aa: ASSLDFGGLNYGYT

v_gene: TRBV21-1
j_gene: TRBJ2-4
CDR3aa: ASSGLAGVAKNIQY

v_gene: TRBV5-6
j_gene: TRBJ1-5
CDR3aa: ASSWTGGRGNQPQH

v_gene: TRBV4-1
j_gene: TRBJ2-7
CDR3aa: ASSQGLAGSYEQY

v_gene: TRBV10-1
j_gene: TRBJ2-5
CDR3aa: ARKREWSQETQY